Detailed here is one TCR beta chain. Measured with immunoSEQ multiplex PCR; TCRdb has only the in-frame clones, and not every one. The table records roughly 210,000 clones, roughly 84% of them present only once. This sample was included in a study of blood T cell repertoires in COVID-19. The source of this sequence is a woman older than 75 with COVID-19, enrolled during active disease. Sequencing input: peripheral blood.

The CDR3 DNA sequence: TGCGCCAGCAGCTTGCGAGAGCGGAGCAATCAGCCCCAGCATTTT. It is translated as CASSLRERSNQPQHF. The rearrangement uses TRBV5-1 and TRBJ1-5; D unclear. The germline V gene encodes CDR1 SGHRS and CDR2 YFSETQ. CDR3 size: 15 residues. V was cut by 1 base and J by 1 base, with 9 bases left in between.